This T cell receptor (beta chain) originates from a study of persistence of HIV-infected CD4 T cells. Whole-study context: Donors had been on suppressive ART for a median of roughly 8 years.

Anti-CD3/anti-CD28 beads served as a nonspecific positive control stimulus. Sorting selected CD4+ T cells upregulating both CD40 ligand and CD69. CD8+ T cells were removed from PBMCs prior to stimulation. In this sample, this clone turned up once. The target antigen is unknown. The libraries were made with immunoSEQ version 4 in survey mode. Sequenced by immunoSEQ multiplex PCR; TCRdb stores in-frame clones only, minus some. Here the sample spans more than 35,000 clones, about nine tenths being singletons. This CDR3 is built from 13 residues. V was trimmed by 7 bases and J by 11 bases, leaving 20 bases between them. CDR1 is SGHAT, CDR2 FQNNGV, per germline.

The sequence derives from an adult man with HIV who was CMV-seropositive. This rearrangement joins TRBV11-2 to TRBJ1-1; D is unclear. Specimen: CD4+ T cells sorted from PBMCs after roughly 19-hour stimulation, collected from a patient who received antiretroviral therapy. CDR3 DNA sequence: TGTGCCAGCAAATTTCCCTCGGGCCACGGTGCTTTCTTT. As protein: CASKFPSGHGAFF.